These T cell receptor beta chains were read from a single sample in a study of T cells and Merkel cell carcinoma outcomes. The data were produced by immunoSEQ multiplex PCR, yet TCRdb's version contains in-frame clones alone and is incomplete. The sample lists 8,000 to 9,500 clones, 84% seen once, with about 2.2% in the top ten. The sample taken for sequencing was tumor tissue from Merkel cell carcinoma. The receptors come from a human donor with Merkel cell carcinoma. CDR3s include the opening cysteine and the closing phenylalanine or tryptophan. A D gene is named only where the DNA matches it firmly. Expanded clones get a size class; other rows say once, few or many, or leave the size out.

>NA|NA|TRBV5-5|TRBJ1-6
CASSPGTKNSPLHF
TGTGCCAGCAGCCCCGGGACGAAGAATTCACCCCTCCACTTT
>TRBD1|NA|TRBV4-1|TRBJ2-7
CASSRTGQADYEQYF
TGCGCCAGCAGCCGCACGGGACAGGCGGACTACGAGCAGTACTTC
>TRBD1|NA|TRBV7-2|TRBJ2-1
CAASGTVNYNEQFF
TGTGCAGCTTCCGGGACAGTGAACTACAATGAGCAGTTCTTC
>NA|NA|TRBV27|TRBJ1-1
CASSSSGSGAEAFF
TGTGCCAGCAGTTCTTCAGGGTCCGGGGCTGAAGCTTTCTTT
>NA|NA|TRBV5-6|TRBJ2-7
CASSSFYEQYF
TGTGCCAGCAGCAGCTTTTACGAGCAGTACTTC
>TRBD2|NA|TRBV7-9|TRBJ2-4
CASSLGGGQVKNIQYF
TGTGCCAGCAGCTTAGGCGGGGGGCAAGTCAAAAACATTCAGTACTTC
>NA|few|TRBV11-3|TRBJ2-1
CASSLAGRNNEQFF
TGTGCCAGCAGCTTGGCGGGGCGCAACAATGAGCAGTTCTTC
>NA|NA|TRBV15|TRBJ1-4
CATSGRDRWGEKLFF
TGTGCCACCAGCGGCCGGGACCGTTGGGGTGAAAAACTGTTTTTT
>NA|NA|TRBV7-2|TRBJ1-6
CASSRTGTSPLHF
TGTGCCAGCAGCCGCACGGGAACCTCACCCCTCCACTTT
>NA|once|TRBV28|TRBJ2-3
CASSNFGRDTQYF
TGTGCCAGCAGCAATTTCGGACGGGATACGCAGTATTTT
>NA|NA|TRBV29-1|TRBJ2-2
CSVLNTGELFF
TGCAGCGTTCTAAACACCGGGGAGCTGTTTTTT
>NA|few|TRBV28|TRBJ2-2
CASSPPGVGGELFF
TGTGCCAGCAGTCCCCCGGGGGTCGGCGGGGAGCTGTTTTTT
>NA|NA|TRBV27|TRBJ2-7
CASKVRDGMTYEQYF
TGTGCCAGCAAGGTGCGGGATGGTATGACCTACGAGCAGTACTTC
>NA|NA|TRBV11-3|TRBJ2-7
CASSPPGTNLLEQYF
TGTGCCAGCAGCCCCCCCGGGACAAATCTATTGGAGCAGTACTTC
>NA|NA|TRBV5-1|TRBJ2-1
CASSPPGKRGANEQFF
TGCGCCAGCAGCCCGCCCGGGAAGAGAGGGGCCAATGAGCAGTTCTTC
>NA|NA|TRBV7-2|TRBJ2-7
CASSLIPGTHEQYF
TGTGCCAGCAGCTTAATCCCGGGGACCCACGAGCAGTACTTC
>NA|NA|TRBV5-1|TRBJ2-1
CASSYGVGEQFF
TGCGCCAGCAGCTATGGGGTGGGGGAGCAGTTCTTC
>NA|once|TRBV7-8|TRBJ1-5
CASSPGGRRARQPQHF
TGTGCCAGCAGCCCCGGGGGAAGGAGAGCGCGTCAGCCCCAGCATTTT
>TRBD2|NA|TRBV12-5|TRBJ2-3
CASGLPKSSGGPDTQYF
TGTGCTAGTGGTTTGCCCAAAAGTAGCGGGGGTCCAGATACGCAATATTTT
>TRBD2|NA|TRBV18|TRBJ2-2
CASSRGLAEIGELFF
TGTGCCAGCTCACGAGGACTAGCGGAAATCGGGGAGCTGTTTTTT
>NA|NA|TRBV4-2|TRBJ2-7
CASSQALTDTYEQYF
TGTGCCAGCAGCCAAGCATTGACGGATACCTACGAGCAGTACTTC
>TRBD1|few|TRBV5-1|TRBJ2-7
CASRRDRDEQYF
TGCGCCAGCAGACGGGACAGGGACGAGCAGTACTTC
>NA|NA|TRBV5-1|TRBJ1-1
CASSLEYIDTEAFF
TGCGCCAGCAGCTTGGAGTACATAGACACTGAAGCTTTCTTT
>NA|medium-sized|TRBV7-2|TRBJ2-1
CASSSQQVVDEQFF
TGTGCCAGCAGCTCACAACAGGTGGTCGATGAGCAGTTCTTC
>TRBD1|NA|TRBV6-1|TRBJ1-2
CASSEVKQGMGYGYTF
TGTGCCAGCAGTGAAGTAAAACAGGGGATGGGGTATGGCTACACCTTC
>NA|NA|TRBV20-1|TRBJ1-1
CSASHWGAFF
TGCAGTGCTAGTCACTGGGGGGCTTTCTTT
>NA|NA|TRBV18|TRBJ2-2
CASSSGHQNTGELFF
TGTGCCAGCTCATCGGGACATCAGAACACCGGGGAGCTGTTTTTT
>NA|NA|TRBV6-5|TRBJ2-3
CASSYSPADTQYF
TGTGCCAGCAGTTACTCTCCGGCAGATACGCAGTATTTT
>NA|NA|TRBV7-2|TRBJ1-5
CASSLREGMNQPQHF
TGTGCCAGCAGCTTAAGAGAAGGTATGAATCAGCCCCAGCATTTT
>NA|NA|TRBV7-2|TRBJ1-2
CASSLPGRGSGGYTF
TGTGCCAGCAGCCTCCCTGGAAGGGGCTCGGGGGGCTACACCTTC
>TRBD1|NA|TRBV12-5|TRBJ2-2
CASGLGQGTGELFF
TGTGCTAGTGGGCTGGGACAGGGGACCGGGGAGCTGTTTTTT
>NA|NA|TRBV20-1|TRBJ1-2
CSALAVHGYTF
TGCAGTGCTCTAGCGGTTCATGGTTACACCTTC
>NA|NA|TRBV18|TRBJ1-5
CASSPGRDQPQHF
TGTGCCAGCTCACCAGGGCGAGATCAGCCCCAGCATTTT
>NA|NA|TRBV7-8|TRBJ2-5
CASSLQETQYF
TGTGCCAGCAGCTTACAAGAGACCCAGTACTTC
>NA|NA|TRBV18|TRBJ2-1
CASALGTLDEQFF
TGTGCCAGCGCCCTGGGTACTTTGGATGAGCAGTTCTTC
>NA|NA|TRBV6-1|TRBJ1-6
CASSGLMNSPLHF
TGTGCCAGCAGTGGGCTGATGAATTCACCCCTCCACTTT
>NA|NA|TRBV6-6|TRBJ1-5
CASRPTNQPQHF
TGTGCCAGCAGACCAACTAATCAGCCCCAGCATTTT
>NA|few|TRBV9|TRBJ1-3
CASSVEGNGNTIYF
TGTGCCAGCAGCGTAGAGGGGAATGGAAACACCATATATTTT
>NA|NA|TRBV5-1|TRBJ2-5
CASSAYPSSQETQYF
TGCGCCAGCAGCGCCTATCCTAGCTCCCAAGAGACCCAGTACTTC
>NA|NA|TRBV7-2|TRBJ2-3
CASSLDGGRTDTQYF
TGTGCCAGCAGCTTAGACGGGGGACGCACAGATACGCAGTATTTT
>NA|NA|TRBV18|TRBJ1-1
CASSPPASQNTEAFF
TGTGCCAGCTCACCACCCGCCAGCCAAAACACTGAAGCTTTCTTT
>TRBD1|NA|TRBV7-8|TRBJ2-7
CASSLDPQGVSYEQYF
TGTGCCAGCAGCTTAGACCCCCAGGGGGTCTCCTACGAGCAGTACTTC
>TRBD1|once|TRBV29-1|TRBJ1-5
CSVTDREGQPQHF
TGCAGCGTTACGGACAGGGAGGGACAGCCCCAGCATTTT
>TRBD1|NA|TRBV19|TRBJ2-3
CASSLNSGQGTDTQYF
TGTGCCAGTAGTTTAAACTCGGGACAGGGGACAGATACGCAGTATTTT
>NA|NA|TRBV4-1|TRBJ2-5
CASSQDVMETQYF
TGCGCCAGCAGCCAAGACGTAATGGAGACCCAGTACTTC
>TRBD2|NA|TRBV18|TRBJ2-7
CASSPSGLAVNEQYF
TGTGCCAGCTCACCATCGGGACTAGCGGTAAACGAGCAGTACTTC
>TRBD1|NA|TRBV18|TRBJ2-5
CASSQGQGGRETQYF
TGTGCTAGCTCCCAGGGACAGGGCGGAAGAGAGACCCAGTACTTC
>NA|NA|TRBV7-9|TRBJ1-5
CASKRDGPGNQPQHF
TGTGCCAGCAAGAGGGATGGCCCGGGGAATCAGCCCCAGCATTTT
>NA|once|TRBV5-6|TRBJ1-1
CASSPVGGRAEAFF
TGTGCCAGCAGCCCGGTCGGGGGACGCGCTGAAGCTTTCTTT
>NA|NA|TRBV9|TRBJ2-1
CASSSGRGNEQFF
TGTGCCAGCAGCTCAGGAAGAGGCAATGAGCAGTTCTTC
>NA|few|TRBV5-5|TRBJ1-4
CASSLVGPEKLFF
TGTGCCAGCAGCTTGGTAGGGCCCGAAAAACTGTTTTTT